One and the same sample provided the 9 T cell receptor beta chains below, sequenced in a study of blood T cell repertoires in COVID-19. The method was immunoSEQ multiplex PCR; TCRdb's version includes in-frame clones alone and lacks a portion of them. Among a few hundred thousand clones listed, 91% were seen once. Source material: PBMCs or T cells enriched from blood (not recorded which). These receptors came from a woman in her 40s who had been exposed to COVID-19.

This sequence joins TRBV6-5 and TRBJ1-1; D is unclear. The germline V gene encodes CDR1 MNHEY and CDR2 SVGAGI. V dropped 1 base and J dropped 7 bases, with 10 bases sitting between them. CDR3 length equals 13 residues. Here the CDR3 reads CASSYLPAREAFF. CDR3 nucleotides: TGTGCCAGCAGTTACTTACCCGCGCGTGAAGCTTTCTTT.

This chain joins TRBV2 and TRBJ1-5, with D possibly matching TRBD1 (6 bases). Trimming stripped 6 bases from V and 8 bases from J, with 14 bases between. The germline V gene has CDR1 SNHLY and CDR2 FYNNEI. The CDR3 covers 13 residues. The CDR3 DNA reads TGTGCCAGCAGCAGAACAGGGATGGAGCCCCAGCATTTT. Protein product: CASSRTGMEPQHF.

V and J are TRBV5-4 and TRBJ1-3, with D tentatively TRBD1 (6 bases). Germline V CDR1 and CDR2: SGHNT, YYREEE (reference sequence). V dropped 4 bases and J dropped 2 bases, with 13 bases sitting between them. CDR3 length equals 15 residues. The CDR3 nucleotides read TGTGCCAGCAGCCGAGACAGGTCCGCTGGAAACACCATATATTTT. Translation gives CASSRDRSAGNTIYF.

The chain has TRBV18 and TRBJ2-7; 9 bases are shared with TRBD2. This CDR3 contains 14 residues. V lost 2 bases to trimming and J lost 4 bases; unmatched junction nucleotides: 3. Germline V gene lookup returns CDR1 KGHSH and CDR2 LQKENI. The chain's CDR3 is CASSPRTSEYEQYF. The CDR3 nucleotides are TGTGCCAGCTCACCAAGGACTAGCGAGTACGAGCAGTACTTC.

This clone occurred once. This chain links TRBV3-1 (or the pseudogene TRBV3-2) with TRBJ1-1, with 11 positions matching TRBD1. The CDR3 is 16 residues long. V gave up 1 base and J gave up 4 bases; unmatched junction bases: 5. The germline V gene has CDR1 LGHDT and CDR2 YNNKEL (reference sequence). The CDR3 sequence is CASSQVYGQGATEAFF. In DNA, the CDR3 is TGTGCCAGCAGCCAAGTATATGGACAGGGGGCCACTGAAGCTTTCTTT.

The chain couples TRBV6-5 to TRBJ2-7; D is possibly TRBD2 (6 bases). The CDR3 contains 14 residues. The V gene lost 6 bases and the J gene lost 0 bases, with 12 bases spanning the gap. CDR1 MNHEY and CDR2 SVGAGI come from the germline V gene. The CDR3 region has the DNA TGTGCCAGCAGCCCCTGGAGGGTCTCCTACGAGCAGTACTTC. Amino acid sequence: CASSPWRVSYEQYF.

The chain has TRBV5-1 and TRBJ1-1, with D possibly TRBD1 on 6 matching bases. This CDR3 region has 16 residues. The V and J ends lost 1 base and 4 bases respectively, with 17 bases between them. Germline CDR1 SGHRS, CDR2 YFSETQ. CDR3 bases: TGCGCCAGCAGCTTGTCTTTACTGAGGGGGGGCACTGAAGCTTTCTTT. Residues: CASSLSLLRGGTEAFF. Together with reference TRBV5-1 and TRBJ1-1, the CDR3 gives the full variable domain: KAGVTQTPRYLIKTRGQQVTLSCSPISGHRSVSWYQQTPGQGLQFLFEYFSETQRNKGNFPGRFSGRQFSNSRSEMNVSTLELGDSALYLCASSLSLLRGGTEAFFGQGTRLTVV.

V is TRBV15 and J is TRBJ1-1, with D perhaps matching TRBD1 (5 bases). The CDR3 length is 11 residues. V was clipped by 5 bases and J by 9 bases, with 10 bases between them. The germline V gene has CDR1 LNHNV and CDR2 YYDKDF (reference sequence). CDR3 amino acids: CATSRGGKAFF. CDR3 bases: TGTGCCACCAGCCGGGGGGGGAAAGCTTTCTTT.

The CDR3 reads CAWGLGEREQYF. CDR3 DNA: TGTGCCTGGGGCCTTGGGGAGCGAGAGCAGTACTTC. J is TRBJ2-7 and V is TRBV30; possibly TRBD2 for D (5 bases). With 5 bases removed from V and 7 bases from J, the gap between germline ends came to 15 bases. The CDR3 spans 12 residues. The germline CDR1 and CDR2 sequences are GTSNPN and SVGIG (reference sequence).